These 15 T cell receptor beta chains were sequenced from one sample in a study of shared clonotypes between healthy human individuals. Profiled with immunoSEQ multiplex PCR; TCRdb holds only in-frame clones, not every one. The sample includes some 2 million clones, roughly 95% of them seen just once. CD45RO-negative, CCR7-selected cells formed the naive CD8 fraction, which excluded terminally differentiated effector memory CD45RA+ cells. Sequenced: naive CD8+ T cells sorted from blood. The receptor set was obtained from a man aged 18 to 35 in good health.

The chain joins TRBV28 to TRBJ1-2; 9 nucleotides match TRBD1. This CDR3 spans 13 amino acids. J lost 5 bases, V lost 5 bases, and 3 bases had no gene match. Germline CDR1 reads MDHEN; CDR2 reads SYDVKM. The CDR3 reads CASSKDRGYGYTF. In nucleotides, the CDR3 is TGTGCCAGCAGTAAGGACAGGGGATATGGCTACACCTTC.

In the case of this clone: This same CDR3 is encoded by further DNA sequences in the sample. The chain links TRBV6-5 to TRBJ2-7; a weak D match, TRBD2 (5 bases). CDR3 length: 13 residues. Germline CDR1 reads MNHEY; CDR2 reads SVGAGI. The ends were cut back, 0 bases at V and 5 bases at J, with 8 bases in the middle. CDR3 in DNA: TGTGCCAGCAGTTACTCGAGAGGGAACGAGCAGTACTTC. Translated: CASSYSRGNEQYF.

Turning to this clone: The same CDR3 also results from other DNA sequences found in this sample. The gene calls are TRBV27 and TRBJ1-1, with 8 bases aligning to TRBD1. This CDR3 is 14 amino acids long. Per germline, CDR1 MNHEY and CDR2 SMNVEV (reference sequence). V lost 3 bases, J lost 1 base, and 1 base stayed unmatched. The CDR3 nucleotides read TGTGCCAGCAGTTTGACAGGGGCGAACACTGAAGCTTTCTTT. It is translated as CASSLTGANTEAFF.

The chain carries TRBV21-1 and TRBJ2-6; no check of the table's D call, TRBD2, against the DNA was made. TRBV21-1 is assigned pseudogene status. The CDR3 is 19 amino acids. This chain's CDR3 is CASSKVGTGGPYGANVLTF. The CDR3 region has the DNA TGTGCCAGCAGCAAAGTCGGGACGGGAGGGCCGTATGGGGCCAACGTCCTGACTTTC.

The rearrangement links TRBV29-1 to TRBJ1-4; the match to TRBD1 covers 8 bases. Germline trimming cut 6 bases from V and 4 bases from J; bases unmatched to any gene: 7. The germline V gene has CDR1 SQVTM and CDR2 ANQGSEA. CDR3 length: 14 amino acids. DNA for the CDR3: TGCAGCGTATTGACGGACAGGGTTAATGAAAAACTGTTTTTT. Its translation: CSVLTDRVNEKLFF.

The rearrangement uses TRBV9 and TRBJ1-4, with D perhaps TRBD1 (5 bases). Deletions cut 3 bases from V and 0 bases from J, with 9 bases between. The CDR3 length is 15 residues. Germline CDR1 is SGDLS and CDR2 is YYNGEE. The CDR3 DNA is TGTGCCAGCAGCGATGGGGGAACAACTAATGAAAAACTGTTTTTT. It is translated as CASSDGGTTNEKLFF.

The V call is TRBV4-1, the J call TRBJ2-5, with D perhaps matching TRBD1 (6 bases). V was clipped by 4 bases and J by 3 bases, with 15 bases between them. The CDR3 loop spans 15 amino acids. Per the germline V gene, CDR1 is MGHRA and CDR2 is YSYEKL. CDR3 sequence reads: CASSLRPSGEETQYF. For the CDR3, the DNA is TGCGCCAGCAGCCTCCGTCCCTCAGGGGAAGAGACCCAGTACTTC.

This chain links TRBV9 with TRBJ2-2, with a tentative D call TRBD1 (6 bases). CDR3 size: 16 residues. In germline, CDR1 is SGDLS, CDR2 YYNGEE. Deletions cut 4 bases from V and 3 bases from J, with 16 bases between. In nucleotides, the CDR3 is TGTGCCAGCAGCTCAAAACAGGGTACCGACACCGGGGAGCTGTTTTTT. It is translated as CASSSKQGTDTGELFF.

The CDR3 sequence is CASSGTGGMKTQYF. CDR3 nucleotide sequence: TGTGCCAGCAGTGGGACAGGGGGCATGAAGACCCAGTACTTC. The chain is built from TRBV6-1 and TRBJ2-5, with TRBD1 identical over 11 bases. The germline V gene encodes CDR1 MNHNS and CDR2 SASEGT. This CDR3 is 14 amino acids long. V was pared by 4 bases and J by 6 bases, with 4 bases of the junction left unmatched.

This sequence joins TRBV6-5 and TRBJ2-1, with D possibly being TRBD1 or TRBD2 (6 bases each). The CDR3 is made up of 13 amino acids. The germline V and J ends were trimmed by 4 bases and 9 bases, with 13 bases remaining between them. Germline V gene sequence: CDR1 MNHEY, CDR2 SVGAGI. The CDR3 nucleotides are TGTGCCAGCAGTTGGACAGCGGGTGGTGAGCAGTTCTTC. Residues: CASSWTAGGEQFF.

The chain couples TRBV29-1 to TRBJ2-7; D may be TRBD2 (6 bases). CDR3 length equals 15 residues. Germline CDR1 reads SQVTM; CDR2 reads ANQGSEA. V was clipped by 6 bases and J by 0 bases, with 18 bases between them. Here the CDR3 DNA reads TGCAGCGTAGTCTCCGGGAGTATGAGCTCCTACGAGCAGTACTTC. This sequence encodes CSVVSGSMSSYEQYF.

This clone was seen more than once but under ten times. The chain uses TRBV4-1 and TRBJ2-3, with a tentative D call TRBD1 (6 bases). Germline CDR1 is MGHRA and CDR2 is YSYEKL. Trimming cost V 4 bases and J 2 bases, with 16 bases left between them. The CDR3 length is 16 residues. The CDR3 DNA reads TGCGCCAGCAGCCCAGGGGAAGGGATCATCACAGATACGCAGTATTTT. Encoded protein: CASSPGEGIITDTQYF.

This clone came up once. The rearrangement uses TRBV30 and TRBJ2-3; D may be TRBD1 or TRBD2 (5 bases each). V lost 2 bases and J 1 base, leaving 10 bases between the germline ends. The CDR3 loop spans 14 amino acids. Per germline, CDR1 GTSNPN and CDR2 SVGIG (reference sequence). CDR3 residues: CAWSLGVGTDTQYF. The CDR3 nucleotides are TGTGCCTGGAGTTTGGGGGTGGGCACAGATACGCAGTATTTT.

The chain's CDR3 is CASSSRLAGANTQETQYF. CDR3 sequence (DNA): TGTGCCAGCAGCTCCCGACTAGCGGGGGCAAACACTCAAGAGACCCAGTACTTC. This rearrangement joins TRBV7-8 to TRBJ2-5; 12 bases agree with TRBD2. The junction had 11 bases not matched to a gene; V was cut back by 4 bases and J by 2 bases. Germline CDR1 reads SGHVS; CDR2 reads FQNEAQ. CDR3 length equals 18 residues.

V is TRBV4-1 and J is TRBJ2-7; TRBD2 matches at 12 bases. This CDR3 is built from 16 residues. Germline CDR1 is MGHRA and CDR2 is YSYEKL. V trimming: 0 bases; J trimming: 7 bases; junction bases outside the gene matches: 7. This CDR3 reads CASSQEPGLAGTEQYF. The CDR3 bases are TGCGCCAGCAGCCAAGAACCGGGACTAGCGGGTACTGAGCAGTACTTC.